This TCR beta chain comes out of a study of control samples from healthy donors and cancer patients. This clone came up a few times. Profiling relied on immunoSEQ multiplex PCR, and the TCRdb table lists in-frame clones only, not all of them. The profile shows fewer than 110,000 clones, 85% to 90% of them singletons. The TCR sequence derives from a man in his thirties or forties in good health. What was sequenced was blood.

The CDR3 spells CASSRGRDGYTF. In DNA form, the CDR3 reads TGTGCCAGCAGCCGCGGTAGGGACGGCTACACCTTC. J is TRBJ1-2 and V is TRBV3-1 (or the pseudogene TRBV3-2); D is possibly TRBD1 (5 bases). CDR1 and CDR2 (germline): LGHDT, YNNKEL (reference sequence). V gave up 4 bases and J gave up 8 bases, with 11 bases separating them. The CDR3 has 12 residues.